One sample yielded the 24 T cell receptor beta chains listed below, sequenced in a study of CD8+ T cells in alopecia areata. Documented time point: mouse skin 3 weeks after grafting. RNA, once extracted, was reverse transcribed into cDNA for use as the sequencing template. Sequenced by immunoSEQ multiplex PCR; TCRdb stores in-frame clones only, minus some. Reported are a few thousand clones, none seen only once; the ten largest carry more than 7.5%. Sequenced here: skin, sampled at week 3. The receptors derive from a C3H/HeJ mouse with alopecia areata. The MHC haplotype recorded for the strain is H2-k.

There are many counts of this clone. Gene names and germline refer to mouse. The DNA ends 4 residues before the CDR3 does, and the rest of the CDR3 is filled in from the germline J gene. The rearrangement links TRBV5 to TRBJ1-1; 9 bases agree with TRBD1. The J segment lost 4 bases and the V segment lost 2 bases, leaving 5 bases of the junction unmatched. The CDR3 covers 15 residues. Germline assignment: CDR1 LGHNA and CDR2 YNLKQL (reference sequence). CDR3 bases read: TGTGCCAGCAGCCAAACCGGGACAGGGCTCACA. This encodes CASSQTGTGLT. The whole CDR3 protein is CASSQTGTGLTEVFF.

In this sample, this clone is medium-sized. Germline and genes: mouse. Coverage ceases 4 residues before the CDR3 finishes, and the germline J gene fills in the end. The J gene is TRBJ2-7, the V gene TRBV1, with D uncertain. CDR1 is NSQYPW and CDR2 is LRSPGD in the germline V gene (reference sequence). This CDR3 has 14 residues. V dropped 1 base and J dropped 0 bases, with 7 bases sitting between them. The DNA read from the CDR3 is TGCACCTGCAGTGCAGGACAAAGCTCCTAT. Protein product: CTCSAGQSSY. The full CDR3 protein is CTCSAGQSSYEQYF.

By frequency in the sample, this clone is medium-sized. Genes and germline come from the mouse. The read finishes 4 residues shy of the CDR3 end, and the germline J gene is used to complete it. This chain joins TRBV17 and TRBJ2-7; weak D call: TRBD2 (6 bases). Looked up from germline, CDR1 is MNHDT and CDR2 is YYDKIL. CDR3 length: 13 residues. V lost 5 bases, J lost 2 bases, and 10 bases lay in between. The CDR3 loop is CASSRRLAYEQYF. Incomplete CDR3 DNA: TGTGCTAGCAGTCGTCGACTGGCCTAT.

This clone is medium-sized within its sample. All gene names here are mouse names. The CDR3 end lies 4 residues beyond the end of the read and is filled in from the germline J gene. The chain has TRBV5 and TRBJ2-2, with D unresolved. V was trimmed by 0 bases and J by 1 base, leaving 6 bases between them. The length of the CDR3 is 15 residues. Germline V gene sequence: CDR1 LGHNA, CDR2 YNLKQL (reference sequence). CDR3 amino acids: CASSQDWKNTGQLYF. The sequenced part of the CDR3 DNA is TGTGCCAGCAGCCAAGACTGGAAAAACACCGGG.

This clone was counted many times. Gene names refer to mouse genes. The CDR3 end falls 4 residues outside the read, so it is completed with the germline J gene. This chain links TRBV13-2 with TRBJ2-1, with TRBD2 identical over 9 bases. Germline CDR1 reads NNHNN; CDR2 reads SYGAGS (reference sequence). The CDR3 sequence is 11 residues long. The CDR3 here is CALGGFAEQFF. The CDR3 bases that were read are TGTGCTCTGGGGGGGTTTGCT.

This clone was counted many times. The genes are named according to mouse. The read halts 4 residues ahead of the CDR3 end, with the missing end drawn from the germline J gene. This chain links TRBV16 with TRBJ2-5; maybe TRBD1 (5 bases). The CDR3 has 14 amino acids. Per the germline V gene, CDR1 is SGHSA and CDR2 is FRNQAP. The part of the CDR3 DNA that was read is TGTGCAAGCAGCTTAGGGGCAGGGAGAGAC. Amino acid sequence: CASSLGAGRD. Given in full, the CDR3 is CASSLGAGRDTQYF.

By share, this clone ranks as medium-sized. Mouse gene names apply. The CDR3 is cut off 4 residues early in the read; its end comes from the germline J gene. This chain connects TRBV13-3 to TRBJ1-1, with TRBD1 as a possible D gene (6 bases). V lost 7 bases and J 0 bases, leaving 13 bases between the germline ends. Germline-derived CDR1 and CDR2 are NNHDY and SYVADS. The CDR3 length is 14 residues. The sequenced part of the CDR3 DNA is TGTGCCAGCCACAGGGAGGGAGCAAACACA. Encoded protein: CASHREGANT. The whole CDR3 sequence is CASHREGANTEVFF.

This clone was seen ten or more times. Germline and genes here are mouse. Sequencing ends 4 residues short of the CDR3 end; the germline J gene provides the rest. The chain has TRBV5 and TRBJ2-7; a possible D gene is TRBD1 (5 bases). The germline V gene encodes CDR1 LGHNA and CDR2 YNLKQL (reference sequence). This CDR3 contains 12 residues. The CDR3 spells CASSHRDYEQYF. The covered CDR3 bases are TGTGCCAGCAGCCACAGGGATTAT.

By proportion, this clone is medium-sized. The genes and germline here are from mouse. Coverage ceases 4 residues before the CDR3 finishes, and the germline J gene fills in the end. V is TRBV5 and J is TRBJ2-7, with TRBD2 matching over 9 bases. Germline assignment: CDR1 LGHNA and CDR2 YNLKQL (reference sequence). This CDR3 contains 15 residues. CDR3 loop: CASSQDSGGGYEQYF. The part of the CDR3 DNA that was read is TGTGCCAGCAGCCAAGATTCTGGGGGGGGATAT.

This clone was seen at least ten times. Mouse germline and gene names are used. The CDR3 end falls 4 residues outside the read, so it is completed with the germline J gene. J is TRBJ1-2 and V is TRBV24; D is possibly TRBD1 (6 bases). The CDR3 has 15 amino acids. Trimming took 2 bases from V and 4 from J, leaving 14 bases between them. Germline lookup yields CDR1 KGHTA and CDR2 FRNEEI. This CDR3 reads CASSLMGGGGSDYTF. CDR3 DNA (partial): TGTGCCAGCAGTCTGATGGGGGGAGGGGGCTCC.

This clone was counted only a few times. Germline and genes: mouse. CDR3 amino acids: CTCSAGQNSDYTF. The part of the CDR3 DNA that was read is TGCACCTGCAGTGCAGGACAAAACTCC. The V gene is TRBV1, the J gene TRBJ1-2; D call uncertain. From the germline J gene comes the end of the CDR3, since the read stops 4 residues before it. CDR1 and CDR2 (germline): NSQYPW, LRSPGD (reference sequence). V dropped 1 base and J dropped 1 base, with 4 bases sitting between them. CDR3 size: 13 residues.

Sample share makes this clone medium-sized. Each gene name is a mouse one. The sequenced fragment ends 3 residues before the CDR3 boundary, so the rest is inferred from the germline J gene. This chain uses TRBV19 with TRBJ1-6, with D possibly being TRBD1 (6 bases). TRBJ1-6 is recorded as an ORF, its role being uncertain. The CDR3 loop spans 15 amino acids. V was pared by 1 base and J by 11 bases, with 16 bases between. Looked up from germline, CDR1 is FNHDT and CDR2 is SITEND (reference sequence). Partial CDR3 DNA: TGTGCCAGCAGTATAAGGGGCAGGGGAGGGACGCCC. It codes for CASSIRGRGGTP. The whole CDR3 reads CASSIRGRGGTPLYF.

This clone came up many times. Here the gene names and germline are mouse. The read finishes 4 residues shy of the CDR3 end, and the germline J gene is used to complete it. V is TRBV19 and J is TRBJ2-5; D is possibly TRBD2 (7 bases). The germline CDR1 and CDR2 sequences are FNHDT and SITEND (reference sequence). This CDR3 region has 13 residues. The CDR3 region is CASSILGADTQYF. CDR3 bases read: TGTGCCAGCAGTATTCTGGGGGCAGAC.

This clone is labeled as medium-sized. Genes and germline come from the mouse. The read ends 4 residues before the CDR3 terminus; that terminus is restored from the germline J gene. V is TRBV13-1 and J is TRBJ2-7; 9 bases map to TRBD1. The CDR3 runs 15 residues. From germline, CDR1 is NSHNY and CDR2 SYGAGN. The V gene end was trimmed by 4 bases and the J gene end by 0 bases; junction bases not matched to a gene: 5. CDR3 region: CASSWDREGSYEQYF. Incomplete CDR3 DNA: TGTGCCAGCAGTTGGGACAGGGAAGGCTCCTAT.

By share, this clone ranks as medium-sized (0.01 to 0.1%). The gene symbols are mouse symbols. Incomplete CDR3 DNA: TGTGCCAGCAGCCAACAGACTGGCCATAACTATGCT. Translated: CASSQQTGHNYA. The full CDR3 protein reads CASSQQTGHNYAEQFF. The V gene is TRBV5, the J gene TRBJ2-1; maybe TRBD2 (6 bases). The sequence runs out 4 residues before the end of the CDR3; the remainder is reconstructed from the germline J gene. CDR3 size: 16 residues. The germline V and J ends were trimmed by 2 bases and 0 bases, with 11 bases remaining between them. Germline V gene lookup returns CDR1 LGHNA and CDR2 YNLKQL (reference sequence).

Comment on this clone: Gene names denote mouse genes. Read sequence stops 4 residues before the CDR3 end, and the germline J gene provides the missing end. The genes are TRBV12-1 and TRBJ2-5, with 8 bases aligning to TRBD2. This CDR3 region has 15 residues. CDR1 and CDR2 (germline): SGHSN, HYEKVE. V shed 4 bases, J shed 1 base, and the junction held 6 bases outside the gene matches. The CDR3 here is CASSPPLGDQDTQYF. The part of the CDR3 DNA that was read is TGTGCCAGCTCGCCACCACTGGGGGACCAAGAC.

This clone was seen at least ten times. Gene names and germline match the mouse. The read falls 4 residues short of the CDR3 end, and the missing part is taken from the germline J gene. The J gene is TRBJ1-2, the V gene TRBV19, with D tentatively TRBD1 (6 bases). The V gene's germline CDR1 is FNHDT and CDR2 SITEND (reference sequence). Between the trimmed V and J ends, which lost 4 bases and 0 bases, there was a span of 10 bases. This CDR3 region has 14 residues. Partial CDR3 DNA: TGTGCCAGCAGTCAGGACAGTGCAAACTCC. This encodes CASSQDSANS. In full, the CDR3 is CASSQDSANSDYTF.

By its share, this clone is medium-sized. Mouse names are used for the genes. The sequenced CDR3 bases are TGCACCTGCAGTGCAGATGGGGGAAGTCAAAAC. It specifies CTCSADGGSQN. The complete CDR3 sequence is CTCSADGGSQNTLYF. The rearrangement links TRBV1 to TRBJ2-4, with D perhaps matching TRBD2 (6 bases). Read sequence stops 4 residues before the CDR3 end, and the germline J gene provides the missing end. Per the germline V gene, CDR1 is NSQYPW and CDR2 is LRSPGD (reference sequence). Trimming shortened V by 0 bases and J by 0 bases, and 7 bases separated the two germline ends. The CDR3 length is 15 residues.

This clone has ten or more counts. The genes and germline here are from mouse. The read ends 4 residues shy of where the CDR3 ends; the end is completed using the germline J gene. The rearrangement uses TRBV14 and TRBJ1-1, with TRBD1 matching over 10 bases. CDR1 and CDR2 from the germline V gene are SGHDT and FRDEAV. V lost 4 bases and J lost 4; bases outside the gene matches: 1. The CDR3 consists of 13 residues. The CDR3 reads CASSDRGRTEVFF. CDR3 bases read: TGTGCCAGCAGTGACAGGGGGCGCACA.

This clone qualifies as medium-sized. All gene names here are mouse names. This CDR3 is CASRDRGRTEVFF. CDR3 DNA, as far as it was read: TGTGCCAGCAGGGACAGGGGGCGCACA. The V and J genes are TRBV5 and TRBJ1-1, with 11 bases fitting TRBD1. The read ends 4 residues shy of where the CDR3 ends; the end is completed using the germline J gene. Germline CDR1 is LGHNA and CDR2 is YNLKQL (reference sequence). V lost 6 bases and J lost 4; bases outside the gene matches: 1. The CDR3 extends over 13 amino acids.

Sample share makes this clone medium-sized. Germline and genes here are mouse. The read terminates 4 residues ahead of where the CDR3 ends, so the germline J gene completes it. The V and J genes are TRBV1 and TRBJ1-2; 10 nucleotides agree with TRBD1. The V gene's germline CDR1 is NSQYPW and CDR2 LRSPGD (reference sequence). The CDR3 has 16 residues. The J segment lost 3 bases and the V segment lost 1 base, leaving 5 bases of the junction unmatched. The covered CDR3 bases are TGCACCTGCAGTGCAGCCGGGACAGGGGAGGACTCC. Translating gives CTCSAAGTGEDS. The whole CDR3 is CTCSAAGTGEDSDYTF.

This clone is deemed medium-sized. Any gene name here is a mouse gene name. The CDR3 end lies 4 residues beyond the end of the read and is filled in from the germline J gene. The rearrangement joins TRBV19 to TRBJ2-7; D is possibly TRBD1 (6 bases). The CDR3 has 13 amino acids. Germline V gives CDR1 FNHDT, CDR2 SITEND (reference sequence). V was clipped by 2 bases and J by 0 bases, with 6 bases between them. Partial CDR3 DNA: TGTGCCAGCAGTATGGACAGCTCCTAT. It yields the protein CASSMDSSY. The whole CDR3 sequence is CASSMDSSYEQYF.

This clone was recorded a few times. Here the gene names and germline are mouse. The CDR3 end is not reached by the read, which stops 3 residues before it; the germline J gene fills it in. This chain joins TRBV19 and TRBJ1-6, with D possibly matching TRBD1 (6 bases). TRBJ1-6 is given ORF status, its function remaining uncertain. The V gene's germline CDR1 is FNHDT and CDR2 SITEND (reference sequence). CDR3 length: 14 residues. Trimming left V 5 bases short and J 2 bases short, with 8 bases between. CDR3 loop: CASRQGPYNSPLYF. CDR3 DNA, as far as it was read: TGTGCCAGCAGACAGGGCCCCTATAATTCGCCC.

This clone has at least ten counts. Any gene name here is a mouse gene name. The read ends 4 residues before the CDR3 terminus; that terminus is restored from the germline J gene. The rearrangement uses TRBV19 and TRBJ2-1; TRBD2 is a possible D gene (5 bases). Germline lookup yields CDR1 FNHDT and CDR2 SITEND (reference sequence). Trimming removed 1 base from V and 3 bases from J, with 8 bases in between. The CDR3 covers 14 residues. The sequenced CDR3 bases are TGTGCCAGCAGTATAAGGACTAGCTATGCT. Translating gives CASSIRTSYA. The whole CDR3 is CASSIRTSYAEQFF.